This record covers a single TCR beta chain. What it binds is not known. Following extraction, RNA underwent reverse transcription to cDNA, which served as the sequencing template. Here immunoSEQ multiplex PCR was the method, and the copy in TCRdb shows in-frame clones only, minus some. The table has roughly 180,000 clones, 51% seen once. The data stem from a study of CD8+ T cells in alopecia areata. Study context: The drug, oral tofacitinib, was given to treated patients at 5 to 10 mg twice daily.

Points from the study as a whole: Numerous expanded lesional clones remained in scalp and blood during tofacitinib.

Trimming took off 3 bases at V and 0 bases at J, with 6 bases between the two ends. The CDR3 runs to 12 residues. Germline CDR1 is GTSNPN and CDR2 is SVGIG (reference sequence). Stated treatment: oral pan-JAK inhibitor, 5-10 mg twice daily. Both peripheral blood and punch biopsies of lesional scalp skin were obtained from patients who had alopecia areata. Sample: CD8+ T cells sorted from blood, taken around week 54, from a patient treated with tofacitinib. This chain joins TRBV30 and TRBJ2-7, with D unresolved. The clonotype originates from a human donor with alopecia areata. CDR3 residues: CAWSASSYEQYF. CDR3 bases: TGTGCCTGGAGCGCTAGCTCCTACGAGCAGTACTTC. The full variable domain, completed using reference TRBV30 and TRBJ2-7, is SQTIHQWPATLVQPVGSPLSLECTVEGTSNPNLYWYRQAAGRGLQLLFYSVGIGQISSEVPQNLSASRPQDRQFILSSKKLLLSDSGFYLCAWSASSYEQYFGPGTRLTVT.